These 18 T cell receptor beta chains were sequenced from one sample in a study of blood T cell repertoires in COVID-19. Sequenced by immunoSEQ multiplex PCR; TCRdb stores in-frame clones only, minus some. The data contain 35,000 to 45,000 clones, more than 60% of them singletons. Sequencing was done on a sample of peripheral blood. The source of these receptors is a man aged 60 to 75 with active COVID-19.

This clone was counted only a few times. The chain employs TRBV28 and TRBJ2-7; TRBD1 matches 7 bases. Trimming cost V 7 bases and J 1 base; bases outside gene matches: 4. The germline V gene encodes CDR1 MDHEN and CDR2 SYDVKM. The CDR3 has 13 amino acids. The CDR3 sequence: CASNPGQSYEQYF. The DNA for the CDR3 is TGTGCCAGCAACCCGGGACAGTCCTACGAGCAGTACTTC.

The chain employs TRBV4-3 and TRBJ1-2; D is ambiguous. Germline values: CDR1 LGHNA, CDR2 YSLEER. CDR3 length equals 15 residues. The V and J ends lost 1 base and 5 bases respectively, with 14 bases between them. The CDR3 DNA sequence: TGCGCCAGCAGCCAAGTCTTAGGCGGCGATTATGGCTACACCTTC. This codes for CASSQVLGGDYGYTF.

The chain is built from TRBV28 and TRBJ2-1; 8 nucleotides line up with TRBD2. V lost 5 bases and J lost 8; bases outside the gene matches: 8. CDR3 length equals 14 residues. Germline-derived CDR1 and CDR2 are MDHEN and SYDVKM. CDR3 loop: CASSRPAGVYEQFF. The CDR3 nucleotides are TGTGCCAGCAGTCGCCCAGCGGGAGTGTATGAGCAGTTCTTC.

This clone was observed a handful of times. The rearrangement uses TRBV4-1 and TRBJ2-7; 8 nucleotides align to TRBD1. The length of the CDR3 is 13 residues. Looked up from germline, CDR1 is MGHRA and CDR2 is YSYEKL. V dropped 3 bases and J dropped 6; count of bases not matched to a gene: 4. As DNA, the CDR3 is TGCGCCAGCAGCCACAGGGGGCTTGGCGAGCAGTACTTC. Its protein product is CASSHRGLGEQYF.

CDR3 amino acids: CASSGSGRGSYEQYF. In DNA form, the CDR3 reads TGTGCCAGCAGTGGCAGCGGGAGGGGCTCCTACGAGCAGTACTTC. The chain carries TRBV6-2 or TRBV6-3 and TRBJ2-7; 10 bases are shared with TRBD2. Looked up from germline, CDR1 is MNHEY and CDR2 is SVGEGT. CDR3 length equals 15 residues. The ends lost 5 bases at V and 0 bases at J; junction bases unmatched: 4.

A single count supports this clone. The CDR3 is CASSSLRGGNIQYF. The CDR3 DNA is TGTGCCAGCAGCTCTCTTCGGGGGGGGAACATTCAGTACTTC. The rearrangement uses TRBV7-2 and TRBJ2-4; TRBD2 aligns across 8 bases. The V segment lost 4 bases and the J segment 7 bases; nucleotides outside the gene matches: 6. CDR3 length: 14 residues. The germline CDR1 and CDR2 sequences are SGHTA and FQGNSA.

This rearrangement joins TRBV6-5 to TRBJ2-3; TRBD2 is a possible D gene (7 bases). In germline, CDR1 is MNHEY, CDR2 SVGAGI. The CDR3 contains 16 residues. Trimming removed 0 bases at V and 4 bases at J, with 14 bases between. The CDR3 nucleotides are TGTGCCAGCAGTTACTCCCTAGGCGGGGGCCCAGATACGCAGTATTTT. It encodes CASSYSLGGGPDTQYF.

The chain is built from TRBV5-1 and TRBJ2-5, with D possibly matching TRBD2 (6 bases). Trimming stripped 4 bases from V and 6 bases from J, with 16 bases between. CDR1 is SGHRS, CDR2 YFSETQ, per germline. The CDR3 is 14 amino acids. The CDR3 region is CASSPDGLTKTQYF. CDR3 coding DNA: TGCGCCAGCAGCCCGGACGGACTAACGAAGACCCAGTACTTC.

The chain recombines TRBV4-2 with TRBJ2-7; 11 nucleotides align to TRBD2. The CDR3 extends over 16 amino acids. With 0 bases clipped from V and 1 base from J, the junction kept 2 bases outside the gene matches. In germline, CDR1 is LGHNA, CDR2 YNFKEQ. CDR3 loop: CASSQELAGVSYEQYF. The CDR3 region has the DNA TGTGCCAGCAGCCAAGAACTAGCGGGAGTGTCCTACGAGCAGTACTTC.

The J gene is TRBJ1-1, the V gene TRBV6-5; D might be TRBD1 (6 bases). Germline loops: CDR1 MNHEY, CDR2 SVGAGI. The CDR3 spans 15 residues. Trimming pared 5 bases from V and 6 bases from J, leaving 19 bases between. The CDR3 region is CASSHGLQGTAEAFF. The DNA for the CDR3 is TGTGCCAGCAGTCACGGATTGCAGGGGACCGCTGAAGCTTTCTTT.

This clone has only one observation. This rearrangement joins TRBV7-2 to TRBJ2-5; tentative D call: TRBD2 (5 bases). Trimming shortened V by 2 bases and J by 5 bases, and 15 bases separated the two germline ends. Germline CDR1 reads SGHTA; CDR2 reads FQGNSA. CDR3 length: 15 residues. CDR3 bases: TGTGCCAGCAGCTTAAGCCAGACTATCGGGGAGACCCAGTACTTC. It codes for CASSLSQTIGETQYF.

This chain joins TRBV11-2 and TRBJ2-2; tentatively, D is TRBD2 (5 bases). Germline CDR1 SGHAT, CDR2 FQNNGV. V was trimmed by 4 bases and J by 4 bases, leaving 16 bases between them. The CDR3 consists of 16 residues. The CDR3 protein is CASSSLGSGITGELFF. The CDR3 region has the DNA TGTGCCAGCAGCTCCCTTGGCTCCGGGATCACCGGGGAGCTGTTTTTT. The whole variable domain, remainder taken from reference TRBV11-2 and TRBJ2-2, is EAGVAQSPRYKIIEKRQSVAFWCNPISGHATLYWYQQILGQGPKLLIQFQNNGVVDDSQLPKDRFSAERLKGVDSTLKIQPAKLEDSAVYLCASSSLGSGITGELFFGEGSRLTVL.

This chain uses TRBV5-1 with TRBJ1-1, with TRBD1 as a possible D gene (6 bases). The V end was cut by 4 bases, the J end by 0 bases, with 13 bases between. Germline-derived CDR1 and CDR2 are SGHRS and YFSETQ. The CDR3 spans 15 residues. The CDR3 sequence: CASSGNREVNTEAFF. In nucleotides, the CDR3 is TGCGCCAGCAGCGGCAACAGGGAAGTGAACACTGAAGCTTTCTTT.

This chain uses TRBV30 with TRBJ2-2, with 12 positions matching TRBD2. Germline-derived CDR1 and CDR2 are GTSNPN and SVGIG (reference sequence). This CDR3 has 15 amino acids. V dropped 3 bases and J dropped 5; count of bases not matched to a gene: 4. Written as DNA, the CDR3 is TGTGCCTGGAGAGTACTAGCGGGGGGAACCGGGGAGCTGTTTTTT. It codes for CAWRVLAGGTGELFF.

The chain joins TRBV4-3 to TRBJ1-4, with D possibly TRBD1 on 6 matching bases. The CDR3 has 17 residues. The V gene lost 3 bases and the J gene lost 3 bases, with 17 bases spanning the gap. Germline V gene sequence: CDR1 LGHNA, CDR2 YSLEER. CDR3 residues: CASSHQTGGGANEKLFF. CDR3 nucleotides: TGCGCCAGCAGCCACCAGACAGGTGGGGGGGCTAATGAAAAACTGTTTTTT.

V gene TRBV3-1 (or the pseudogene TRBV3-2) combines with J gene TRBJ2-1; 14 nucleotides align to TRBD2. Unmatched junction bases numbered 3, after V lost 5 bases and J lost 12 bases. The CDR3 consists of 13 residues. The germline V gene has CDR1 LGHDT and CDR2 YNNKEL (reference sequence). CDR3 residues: CASSFGTSGRQFF. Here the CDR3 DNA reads TGTGCCAGCAGCTTCGGGACTAGCGGGAGGCAGTTCTTC.

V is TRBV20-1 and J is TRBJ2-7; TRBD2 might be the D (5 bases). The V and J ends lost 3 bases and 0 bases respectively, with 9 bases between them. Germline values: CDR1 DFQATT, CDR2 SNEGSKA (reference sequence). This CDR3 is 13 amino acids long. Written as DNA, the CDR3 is TGCAGTGCTAGTCGGAGGAGCTCCTACGAGCAGTACTTC. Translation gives CSASRRSSYEQYF.

The CDR3 DNA sequence: TGTGCCAGTAGTATCCAGGCAGGGGATCAGCCCCAGCATTTT. This translates into CASSIQAGDQPQHF. V usage is TRBV19 and J usage is TRBJ1-5, with a possible D match to TRBD1 (6 bases). The CDR3 loop spans 14 amino acids. Germline V CDR1 and CDR2: LNHDA, SQIVND (reference sequence). The V end was cut by 3 bases, the J end by 5 bases, with 11 bases between.